This T cell receptor (beta chain) stems from a study of cytomegalovirus exposure and HLA in healthy donors. Whole-study context: The approximately 120 validation repertoires and the approximately 640 first-cohort repertoires shared a platform, a later analysis reported.

Method: immunoSEQ multiplex PCR; TCRdb's copy keeps in-frame clones and lacks some. The profile shows tens of thousands of clones, 88% of them singletons. Study observations and caveats: The study labeled fewer than 200 TCR beta chains cytomegalovirus-associated.

The V and J ends lost 5 bases and 7 bases, in that order; junction bases with no gene match: 7. The CDR3 loop spans 13 amino acids. CDR1 is LNHDA and CDR2 is SQIVND in the germline V gene (reference sequence). Regarding this clone: Its target is unknown.

The material sequenced was PBMCs. The clonotype comes from a woman in her 30s in good health and CMV-seronegative. This chain joins TRBV19 and TRBJ1-1; 7 bases fit TRBD1. The CDR3 DNA sequence: TGTGCCAGTAGTGACCTACAGGGGTATGAAGCTTTCTTT. This codes for CASSDLQGYEAFF.